Each of the 24 T cell receptor beta chains below was sequenced from the same sample in a study of T cells after yellow fever vaccination (dated by TCRdb to the late 2010s). Libraries were built with 5' RACE. The reads were generated on an Illumina HiSeq 2500. Using fastp at Q25 and MiXCR, TCRdb reprocessed the public reads and kept productive beta chains. Duplicate CDR3 protein sequences are folded into a single record with the most common DNA and genes. For this sample there are 550,000 to 750,000 distinct CDR3 sequences; approximately 13% appear just once. About an eighth of the sample goes to the ten largest clones. This sample's treatment or condition label indicates: live attenuated yellow fever vaccine strain. Sequencing used PBMCs, obtained on the day of the yellow fever booster vaccination. The source of these receptors is a man aged 30 to 45 who received the YFV17D yellow fever vaccine.

The gene calls are TRBV12-3 or TRBV12-4 and TRBJ2-3; D might be TRBD2 (6 bases). The CDR3 has 16 amino acids. V was trimmed by 4 bases and J by 4 bases, leaving 18 bases between them. CDR3: CASSSLKTGVADTQYF. The DNA of the CDR3 is TGTGCCAGCAGTTCCCTCAAAACGGGAGTGGCAGATACGCAGTATTTT.

This chain uses TRBV12-3 or TRBV12-4 with TRBJ2-5, with 7 bases identical to TRBD1. The CDR3 has 16 residues. V dropped 2 bases and J dropped 0; count of bases not matched to a gene: 6. The CDR3 sequence is CASSLWARGYQETQYF. The CDR3 nucleotides are TGTGCCAGCAGTTTATGGGCCAGGGGGTACCAAGAGACCCAGTACTTC.

This clonotype was observed a handful of times. This rearrangement joins TRBV20-1 to TRBJ1-1; 9 bases agree with TRBD1. The V gene's germline CDR1 is DFQATT and CDR2 SNEGSKA (reference sequence). The CDR3 runs to 15 residues. The junction had 8 bases not matched to a gene; V was cut back by 6 bases and J by 0 bases. This chain's CDR3 is CSASGQGGMNTEAFF. As DNA, the CDR3 is TGCAGTGCATCGGGACAGGGAGGGATGAACACTGAAGCTTTCTTT.

The gene calls are TRBV19 and TRBJ2-1; the match to TRBD2 covers 9 bases. V dropped 2 bases and J dropped 8; count of bases not matched to a gene: 7. The CDR3 has 15 amino acids. Per germline, CDR1 LNHDA and CDR2 SQIVND (reference sequence). The CDR3 region has the DNA TGTGCCAGTAGTATAACTAGCGGGCCGATGTATGAGCAGTTCTTC. Protein: CASSITSGPMYEQFF.

This chain joins TRBV11-1 and TRBJ2-1; 10 bases map to TRBD2. The CDR3 consists of 18 residues. Germline V gene sequence: CDR1 SGHAT, CDR2 FQDESV (reference sequence). V trimming: 4 bases; J trimming: 7 bases; junction bases outside the gene matches: 16. The CDR3 region is CASSSPPQSGGGWNEQFF. The CDR3 coding sequence is TGTGCCAGCAGCTCTCCCCCCCAAAGCGGGGGGGGGTGGAATGAGCAGTTCTTC.

This clonotype was recorded a few times. The chain is built from TRBV18 and TRBJ2-1; 11 bases match TRBD2. J was trimmed by 0 bases and V by 5 bases; bases with no gene match: 12. There are 19 residues in the CDR3. Germline values: CDR1 KGHSH, CDR2 LQKENI. The CDR3 protein is CASSTTSGTTRSSYNEQFF. The DNA of the CDR3 is TGTGCCAGCTCAACGACTAGCGGGACGACGAGGAGCTCCTACAATGAGCAGTTCTTC.

This clonotype was seen more than once but under ten times. The J gene is TRBJ2-7, the V gene TRBV6-5, with TRBD1 matching over 8 bases. Germline V gives CDR1 MNHEY, CDR2 SVGAGI. This CDR3 contains 13 residues. V lost 0 bases to trimming and J lost 10 bases; unmatched junction nucleotides: 5. The DNA for the CDR3 is TGTGCCAGCAGTTACTCGGACAGGGCGGGACAGTACTTC. Its translation: CASSYSDRAGQYF.

This clonotype was seen a handful of times. This chain links TRBV12-3 or TRBV12-4 with TRBJ2-7; 9 bases are a match to TRBD1. The CDR3 sequence is 14 residues long. V lost 3 bases, J lost 6 bases, and 6 bases stayed unmatched. CDR3 residues: CASSFSGTGREQYF. Written as DNA, the CDR3 is TGTGCCAGCAGTTTTTCCGGGACAGGGCGCGAGCAGTACTTC.

The V and J genes are TRBV1 and TRBJ2-6. TRBV1 is a known pseudogene. The CDR3 runs 14 residues. CDR3 sequence: CTRGTHSGANVLTF. In nucleotides, the CDR3 is TGCACCAGAGGCACTCACTCAGGGGCCAACGTCCTGACTTTC.

The rearrangement joins TRBV5-1 to TRBJ2-5; 7 nucleotides match TRBD1. Looked up from germline, CDR1 is SGHRS and CDR2 is YFSETQ. Trimming took 4 bases from V and 0 from J; bases not matched to a gene: 3. The length of the CDR3 is 14 residues. CDR3 protein: CASSRGTDQETQYF. In DNA, the CDR3 is TGCGCCAGCAGCAGGGGGACAGACCAAGAGACCCAGTACTTC.

This clonotype was counted a few times. The chain combines TRBV11-3 with TRBJ2-1; TRBD1 agrees at 7 bases. Germline V gene lookup returns CDR1 SGHNT and CDR2 YENEEA. The CDR3 is 16 residues long. V lost 5 bases and J lost 4; bases outside the gene matches: 11. In nucleotides, the CDR3 is TGTGCCAGCAGCCCGGGTGGCGACAGGGATTACAATGAGCAGTTCTTC. The encoded protein is CASSPGGDRDYNEQFF.

This clonotype was seen a few times. V usage is TRBV7-9 and J usage is TRBJ1-6, with D unresolved. V was pared by 2 bases and J by 10 bases, with 6 bases between. The CDR3 is made up of 12 amino acids. Germline V gene data show CDR1 as SEHNR and CDR2 as FQNEAQ (reference sequence). The CDR3 DNA is TGTGCCAGCAGCTTAAATAGATCACCCCTCCACTTT. As protein: CASSLNRSPLHF.

This clonotype was counted a few times. Mismatch with germline at one junction end may stem from a read error. The chain has TRBV4-3 and TRBJ2-2; D call uncertain. The CDR3 has 13 amino acids. Germline V CDR1 and CDR2: LGHNA, YSLEER. CDR3 DNA: TGCGCCAGCACCCAACTGAACACCGGGGAGCTGTTTTTT. This translates into CASTQLNTGELFF.

This clonotype was picked up a small number of times. The chain links TRBV7-6 to TRBJ2-7; no firm D call. Trimming took 5 bases from V and 5 from J, leaving 13 bases between them. Germline-derived CDR1 and CDR2 are SGHVS and FNYEAQ. The length of the CDR3 is 13 residues. CDR3 amino acids: CASSANELDEQYF. CDR3 nucleotides: TGTGCCAGCAGCGCTAACGAGCTGGACGAGCAGTACTTC.

The chain joins TRBV7-2 to TRBJ2-3, with D maybe TRBD2 (5 bases). Germline CDR1 reads SGHTA; CDR2 reads FQGNSA. The V and J ends lost 1 base and 5 bases respectively, with 13 bases between them. This CDR3 has 15 amino acids. CDR3 nucleotides: TGTGCCAGCAGCTTAGTAGCTACTCGGGGAGATACGCAGTATTTT. Translation: CASSLVATRGDTQYF.

The J gene is TRBJ2-5, the V gene TRBV10-3; 8 nucleotides match TRBD2. CDR3 length equals 15 residues. Germline values: CDR1 ENHRY, CDR2 SYGVKD. Trimming removed 2 bases from V and 1 base from J; junction bases left unmatched: 3. The CDR3: CAISETSGIQETQYF. In DNA, the CDR3 is TGTGCCATCAGTGAGACTAGCGGAATCCAAGAGACCCAGTACTTC.

The chain joins TRBV4-3 to TRBJ1-6; the D is unclear. Germline lookup yields CDR1 LGHNA and CDR2 YSLEER. The V end lost 0 bases, the J end lost 7 bases, and 7 bases lay between the germline ends. This CDR3 comprises 14 residues. The CDR3 DNA is TGCGCCAGCAGCCAAGACTGGATGAATTCACCCCTCCACTTT. It yields the protein CASSQDWMNSPLHF.

Regarding this clonotype: The CDR3 carries no conserved terminal phenylalanine or tryptophan, so it likely arises from a read error. The V call is TRBV7-9, the J call TRBJ2-7; 11 bases map to TRBD1. The CDR3 loop spans 15 amino acids. J gave up 3 bases and V 3 bases, and 4 bases lay outside the gene matches. The V gene's germline CDR1 is SEHNR and CDR2 FQNEAQ (reference sequence). The CDR3 loop reads CASSFGQGALYEQYL. The CDR3 coding sequence is TGTGCCAGCAGCTTTGGACAGGGGGCTCTCTACGAGCAGTACCTC.

The J gene is TRBJ2-3, the V gene TRBV29-1; 10 bases are a match to TRBD2. Germline V gene lookup returns CDR1 SQVTM and CDR2 ANQGSEA. CDR3 length: 15 residues. Trimming at V came to 5 bases and at J to 4 bases, leaving 9 bases not matched to a gene. CDR3 loop: CSVRGAGGPSDTQYF. In DNA, the CDR3 is TGCAGCGTTAGGGGAGCGGGAGGGCCTTCAGATACGCAGTATTTT.

This clonotype was detected a few times. The gene calls are TRBV12-3 or TRBV12-4 and TRBJ2-7; TRBD2 aligns across 7 bases. The trim removed 6 bases at V and 0 bases at J, leaving 8 bases unmatched. The CDR3 covers 15 residues. The CDR3 sequence is CASSLHAGASYEQYF. The CDR3 DNA reads TGTGCCAGCAGCCTACACGCGGGAGCCTCCTACGAGCAGTACTTC.

V is TRBV6-5 and J is TRBJ2-1, with TRBD2 matching over 9 bases. With V trimmed by 4 bases and J by 3 bases, 7 bases remained unmatched. Germline assignment: CDR1 MNHEY and CDR2 SVGAGI. This CDR3 has 16 amino acids. DNA for the CDR3: TGTGCCAGCAGTTCACCTAGCGGGATTGGCTACAATGAGCAGTTCTTC. Translating gives CASSSPSGIGYNEQFF.

This clonotype was picked up a small number of times. The gene calls are TRBV15 and TRBJ2-1, with D perhaps given as TRBD1 or TRBD2 (5 bases each). Germline lookup yields CDR1 LNHNV and CDR2 YYDKDF (reference sequence). Trimming stripped 0 bases from V and 7 bases from J, with 10 bases between. CDR3 length: 14 amino acids. This chain's CDR3 is CATSRDLGVNEQFF. CDR3 DNA sequence: TGTGCCACCAGCAGAGATCTGGGGGTGAATGAGCAGTTCTTC.

This clonotype was found a few times. An end of the junction differs from the germline gene, which may be a read error. This chain joins TRBV7-7 and TRBJ2-3, with D possibly matching TRBD2 (6 bases). The CDR3 runs 15 residues. Germline V gene lookup returns CDR1 SSHAT and CDR2 FNYEAQ (reference sequence). As DNA, the CDR3 is TGTGCTAGCAGCTTCTCACTAGCTAGCACAGATACGCAGTATTTT. Translated: CASSFSLASTDTQYF.

The chain combines TRBV4-1 with TRBJ2-5; TRBD2 matches at 10 bases. V lost 4 bases, J lost 5 bases, and 10 bases stayed unmatched. The CDR3 loop spans 16 amino acids. Germline-derived CDR1 and CDR2 are MGHRA and YSYEKL. CDR3 in DNA: TGCGCCAGCAGCCTTCAGCCGCGAGCGGGAGGGGAGACCCAGTACTTC. Translating gives CASSLQPRAGGETQYF.